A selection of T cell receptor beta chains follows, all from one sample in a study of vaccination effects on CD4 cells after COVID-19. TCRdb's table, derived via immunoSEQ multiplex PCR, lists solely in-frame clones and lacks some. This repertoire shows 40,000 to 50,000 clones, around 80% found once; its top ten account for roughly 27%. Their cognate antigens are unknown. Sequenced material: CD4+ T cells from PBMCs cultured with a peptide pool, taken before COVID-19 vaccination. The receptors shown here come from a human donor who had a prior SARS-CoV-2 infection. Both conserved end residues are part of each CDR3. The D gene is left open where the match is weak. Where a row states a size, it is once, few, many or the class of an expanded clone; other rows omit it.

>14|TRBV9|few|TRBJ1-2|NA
CASSPRGTPYGYTF
TGTGCCAGCAGCCCCCGTGGGACTCCCTATGGCTACACCTTC
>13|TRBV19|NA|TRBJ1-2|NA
CASIQDGMVGYTF
TGTGCCAGTATACAAGACGGGATGGTTGGCTACACCTTC
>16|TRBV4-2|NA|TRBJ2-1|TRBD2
CASSQVASGSTDEQFF
TGTGCCAGCAGCCAAGTCGCTAGCGGGAGTACCGATGAGCAGTTCTTC
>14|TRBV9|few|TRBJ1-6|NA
CASSVQPNNSPLHF
TGTGCCAGCAGCGTCCAGCCCAATAATTCACCCCTCCACTTT
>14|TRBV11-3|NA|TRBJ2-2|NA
CASSLGPNTGELFF
TGTGCCAGCAGCTTAGGTCCGAACACCGGGGAGCTGTTTTTT
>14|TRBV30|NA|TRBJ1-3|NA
CAWSFGVSGNTIYF
TGTGCCTGGAGTTTTGGGGTCTCTGGAAACACCATATATTTT
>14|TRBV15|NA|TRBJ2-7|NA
CATSSAWGRSEQYF
TGTGCCACCAGCAGCGCCTGGGGCCGCTCGGAGCAGTACTTC
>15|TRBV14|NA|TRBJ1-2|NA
CASSRGGFQGYGYTF
TGTGCCAGCAGCCGCGGGGGGTTTCAAGGCTATGGCTACACCTTC
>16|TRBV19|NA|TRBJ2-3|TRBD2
CASSSGLAGELNTQYF
TGTGCCAGTAGTTCGGGACTAGCGGGAGAGTTAAATACGCAGTATTTT
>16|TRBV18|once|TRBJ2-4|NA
CASSPKDSLAKNIQYF
TGTGCCAGCTCACCAAAGGACAGCTTAGCCAAAAACATTCAGTACTTC
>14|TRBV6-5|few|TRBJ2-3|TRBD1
CASSWDSSTDTQYF
TGTGCCAGCAGTTGGGACAGCAGCACAGATACGCAGTATTTT
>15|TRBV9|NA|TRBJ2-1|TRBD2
CASTVGDYTYNEQFF
TGTGCCAGCACCGTAGGGGACTACACCTACAATGAGCAGTTCTTC
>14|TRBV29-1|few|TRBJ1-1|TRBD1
CSVEGGQGATEAFF
TGCAGCGTTGAAGGTGGACAGGGGGCCACTGAAGCTTTCTTT
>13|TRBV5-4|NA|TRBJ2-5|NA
CASRSTAQETQYF
TGTGCCAGCAGATCGACAGCCCAAGAGACCCAGTACTTC
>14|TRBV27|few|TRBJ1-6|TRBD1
CASSRDRNSSPLHF
TGTGCCAGCAGTCGGGACAGAAATAGTTCACCCCTCCACTTT
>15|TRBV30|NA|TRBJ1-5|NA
CAWNPRGRDNQPQHF
TGTGCCTGGAATCCACGGGGCCGTGACAATCAGCCCCAGCATTTT
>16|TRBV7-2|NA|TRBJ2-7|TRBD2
CASSRTSGGITYEQYF
TGTGCCAGCAGTCGAACTAGCGGGGGGATTACCTACGAGCAGTACTTC